The 27 T cell receptor beta chains listed next were all sequenced from one sample in a study of blood T cell repertoires in COVID-19. The assay was immunoSEQ multiplex PCR, and TCRdb's table has in-frame clones only and misses some. The data contain some 240,000 clones, roughly 80% of them singletons. Specimen: peripheral blood. The receptors come from an elderly woman with acute or convalescent COVID-19.

This clone was observed once. The V gene is TRBV3-1 (or the pseudogene TRBV3-2), the J gene TRBJ2-5; tentatively, D is TRBD2 (6 bases). This CDR3 is built from 16 residues. The germline V gene encodes CDR1 LGHDT and CDR2 YNNKEL (reference sequence). Trimming removed 0 bases from V and 5 bases from J, with 16 bases in between. The CDR3: CASSQDWRGSGETQYF. For the CDR3, the DNA is TGTGCCAGCAGCCAAGATTGGAGGGGTAGTGGGGAGACCCAGTACTTC.

The J gene is TRBJ2-2, the V gene TRBV6-5; 8 bases are a match to TRBD1. CDR1 MNHEY and CDR2 SVGAGI come from the germline V gene. The CDR3 length is 16 residues. V lost 3 bases and J lost 4; bases outside the gene matches: 7. The CDR3 DNA follows: TGTGCCAGCAGTTATTCTTCAGGGGGCAGCACCGGGGAGCTGTTTTTT. Its protein is CASSYSSGGSTGELFF.

The chain is built from TRBV19 and TRBJ1-5; the match to TRBD1 covers 8 bases. Trimming cost V 5 bases and J 6 bases; bases outside gene matches: 9. The germline V gene encodes CDR1 LNHDA and CDR2 SQIVND (reference sequence). The CDR3 is 15 residues long. The CDR3 DNA reads TGTGCCAGTAGTCTTGACAGGGGCATGCCTCAGCCCCAGCATTTT. Translation gives CASSLDRGMPQPQHF.

The V call is TRBV27, the J call TRBJ1-6, with 8 nucleotides matching TRBD1. CDR3 length equals 17 residues. The J segment lost 0 bases and the V segment lost 5 bases, leaving 6 bases of the junction unmatched. The germline V gene encodes CDR1 MNHEY and CDR2 SMNVEV (reference sequence). CDR3 in amino acids: CASSIRTGSSYNSPLHF. The DNA of the CDR3 is TGTGCCAGCAGTATCCGGACAGGGAGCTCCTATAATTCACCCCTCCACTTT.

This chain uses TRBV19 with TRBJ1-5; D unclear. Trimming removed 3 bases from V and 1 base from J, with 13 bases in between. Germline CDR1 is LNHDA and CDR2 is SQIVND (reference sequence). The CDR3 spans 16 residues. The CDR3 here is CASSIPASVSNQPQHF. CDR3 coding DNA: TGTGCCAGTAGTATCCCCGCGAGCGTGAGCAATCAGCCCCAGCATTTT.

CDR3: CASSARDQGAWTEAFF. The CDR3 region has the DNA TGTGCCAGCAGCGCGAGAGATCAGGGGGCATGGACTGAAGCTTTCTTT. The chain combines TRBV9 with TRBJ1-1, with 8 positions matching TRBD1. Germline values: CDR1 SGDLS, CDR2 YYNGEE. The V and J ends lost 3 bases and 5 bases, in that order; junction bases with no gene match: 12. The CDR3 sequence is 16 residues long. The complete variable domain, with remaining parts taken from reference TRBV9 and TRBJ1-1, reads DSGVTQTPKHLITATGQRVTLRCSPRSGDLSVYWYQQSLDQGLQFLIQYYNGEERAKGNILERFSAQQFPDLHSELNLSSLELGDSALYFCASSARDQGAWTEAFFGQGTRLTVV.

This rearrangement joins TRBV10-3 to TRBJ2-3; 9 bases agree with TRBD2. The ends lost 0 bases at V and 2 bases at J; junction bases unmatched: 6. The CDR3 runs to 17 residues. Germline V gene lookup returns CDR1 ENHRY and CDR2 SYGVKD. CDR3: CAISESLAGATTDTQYF. The CDR3 DNA reads TGTGCCATCAGTGAGTCGTTAGCGGGGGCCACCACAGATACGCAGTATTTT.

The CDR3 DNA is TGCGCCAGCAGCCAAGAAAGGCGGGGGGCCCAAGAGACCCAGTACTTC. This translates into CASSQERRGAQETQYF. The chain is built from TRBV4-1 and TRBJ2-5; 8 bases match TRBD2. V was clipped by 0 bases and J by 1 base; unmatched bases: 4. Per the germline V gene, CDR1 is MGHRA and CDR2 is YSYEKL. This CDR3 region has 16 residues.

The chain is built from TRBV4-1 and TRBJ1-5; 8 positions match TRBD1. CDR3 length: 16 amino acids. V gave up 3 bases and J gave up 4 bases; unmatched junction bases: 8. The germline V gene encodes CDR1 MGHRA and CDR2 YSYEKL. This CDR3 is CASSQLVTGGNQPQHF. The CDR3 nucleotides read TGCGCCAGCAGCCAGTTGGTTACAGGGGGAAATCAGCCCCAGCATTTT.

V gene TRBV5-1 combines with J gene TRBJ2-1, with 15 bases identical to TRBD2. There are 18 residues in the CDR3. Per germline, CDR1 SGHRS and CDR2 YFSETQ. The V and J ends lost 4 bases and 9 bases, in that order; junction bases with no gene match: 14. DNA of the CDR3: TGCGCCAGCAGCCCCGGCTGGACTAGCGGGGGGGGTCAGGGTGAGCAGTTCTTC. It encodes CASSPGWTSGGGQGEQFF.

The chain carries TRBV11-2 and TRBJ1-4, with 10 bases matching TRBD1. This CDR3 is 17 amino acids long. CDR1 is SGHAT, CDR2 FQNNGV, per germline. Losses at the gene ends were 5 bases for V and 3 bases for J; bases not matched to a gene: 9. CDR3 sequence: CASSPWDRGRPNEKLFF. DNA of the CDR3: TGTGCCAGCAGCCCCTGGGACAGGGGACGGCCTAATGAAAAACTGTTTTTT.

The V and J genes are TRBV2 and TRBJ1-2; 7 positions match TRBD1. Germline CDR1 SNHLY, CDR2 FYNNEI. The CDR3 consists of 15 residues. Losses at the gene ends were 6 bases for V and 7 bases for J; bases not matched to a gene: 14. The CDR3 DNA sequence: TGTGCCAGCAGGGAGGGAGGCACAGGGGCGAGTGGCTACACCTTC. Its translation: CASREGGTGASGYTF.

V and J are TRBV3-1 (or the pseudogene TRBV3-2) and TRBJ1-4; D gene uncertain. In germline, CDR1 is LGHDT, CDR2 YNNKEL (reference sequence). This CDR3 spans 14 amino acids. Trimming removed 0 bases from V and 5 bases from J, with 7 bases in between. CDR3 DNA sequence: TGTGCCAGCAGCCAAGAGGGCAGGAATGAAAAACTGTTTTTT. It specifies CASSQEGRNEKLFF.

The chain uses TRBV9 and TRBJ1-2, with 7 bases fitting TRBD1. This CDR3 has 14 residues. V dropped 3 bases and J dropped 5; count of bases not matched to a gene: 7. Germline CDR1 SGDLS, CDR2 YYNGEE. The CDR3, as DNA: TGTGCCAGCAGCGCGGAACAGGGGAGGTATGGCTACACCTTC. Protein: CASSAEQGRYGYTF.

This sequence joins TRBV27 and TRBJ2-1; D may be TRBD1 (5 bases). The CDR3 totals 13 residues. V was cut by 8 bases and J by 1 base, with 9 bases left in between. Germline V gene data show CDR1 as MNHEY and CDR2 as SMNVEV (reference sequence). The CDR3 region is CASWQGSYNEQFF. The CDR3 coding sequence is TGTGCCAGCTGGCAGGGTTCCTACAATGAGCAGTTCTTC.

The chain uses TRBV6-1 and TRBJ1-2, with D tentatively TRBD1 (5 bases). The V end lost 1 base, the J end lost 10 bases, and 13 bases lay between the germline ends. The CDR3 spans 13 residues. Germline V gene data show CDR1 as MNHNS and CDR2 as SASEGT. CDR3 amino acids: CASSEVAGSDYTF. In nucleotides, the CDR3 is TGTGCCAGCAGTGAAGTGGCAGGGTCGGACTACACCTTC.

The rearrangement links TRBV5-1 to TRBJ1-2, with D maybe TRBD1 (6 bases). The germline CDR1 and CDR2 sequences are SGHRS and YFSETQ. Deletions cut 4 bases from V and 1 base from J, with 11 bases between. There are 14 residues in the CDR3. CDR3 coding DNA: TGCGCCAGCAGCCAAGTAGGGGGTAACTATGGCTACACCTTC. It encodes CASSQVGGNYGYTF.

The chain combines TRBV19 with TRBJ1-3; the D is unclear. V lost 4 bases and J lost 2, with 9 bases in between. Germline V lookup: CDR1 LNHDA, CDR2 SQIVND (reference sequence). This CDR3 region has 14 residues. The CDR3 loop is CASSTSEAGNTIYF. The DNA for the CDR3 is TGTGCCAGTAGTACGAGCGAGGCTGGAAACACCATATATTTT.

The V gene is TRBV11-2, the J gene TRBJ1-6; D is unresolved. CDR1 is SGHAT and CDR2 is FQNNGV in the germline V gene. The CDR3 length is 14 residues. With 4 bases removed from V and 6 bases from J, the gap between germline ends came to 10 bases. The CDR3 DNA is TGTGCCAGCAGCTCCCTTCCCTTTAATTCACCCCTCCACTTT. The encoded protein is CASSSLPFNSPLHF.

This chain uses TRBV28 with TRBJ2-7; tentatively, D is TRBD2 (6 bases). In germline, CDR1 is MDHEN, CDR2 SYDVKM. V lost 10 bases to trimming and J lost 2 bases, with 12 bases between them. This CDR3 has 12 residues. The CDR3 reads CATRDSAYEQYF. In DNA, the CDR3 is TGTGCCACTCGGGACTCCGCCTACGAGCAGTACTTC.

The sample holds a few counts of this clone. CDR3 in amino acids: CASSPVWGGNSPLHF. CDR3 in DNA: TGTGCCAGCAGCCCCGTTTGGGGGGGAAATTCACCCCTCCACTTT. This chain joins TRBV28 and TRBJ1-6, with a tentative D call TRBD1 (5 bases). V lost 6 bases, J lost 7 bases, and 16 bases lay in between. The CDR3 covers 15 residues. Germline CDR1 reads MDHEN; CDR2 reads SYDVKM.

The chain links TRBV14 to TRBJ2-5, with TRBD2 as a possible D gene (6 bases). Germline CDR1 and CDR2: SGHDN and FVKESK. CDR3 length: 13 amino acids. V lost 1 base and J lost 7, with 10 bases in between. CDR3: CASSQARGGTQYF. The CDR3 DNA is TGTGCCAGCAGCCAAGCCCGGGGAGGGACCCAGTACTTC. Drawing the rest from reference TRBV14 and TRBJ2-5, the complete variable domain is EAGVTQFPSHSVIEKGQTVTLRCDPISGHDNLYWYRRVMGKEIKFLLHFVKESKQDESGMPNNRFLAERTGGTYSTLKVQPAELEDSGVYFCASSQARGGTQYFGPGTRLLVL.

Only one count was recorded for this clone. V and J are TRBV5-1 and TRBJ2-1; 8 nucleotides align to TRBD1. V gave up 4 bases and J gave up 2 bases; unmatched junction bases: 5. This CDR3 comprises 15 residues. The germline V gene encodes CDR1 SGHRS and CDR2 YFSETQ. This CDR3 reads CASSKQGDPYNEQFF. The CDR3 nucleotides read TGCGCCAGCAGCAAACAGGGGGATCCCTACAATGAGCAGTTCTTC.

The J gene is TRBJ1-5, the V gene TRBV27; tentative D call: TRBD1 (6 bases). Between the trimmed V and J ends, which lost 6 bases and 0 bases, there was a span of 21 bases. Germline V CDR1 and CDR2: MNHEY, SMNVEV (reference sequence). This CDR3 is built from 18 residues. The CDR3 nucleotides read TGTGCCAGCAGCCCAATACGTCTCACAGGGTATAGCAATCAGCCCCAGCATTTT. Translated, it gives CASSPIRLTGYSNQPQHF.

The rearrangement uses TRBV11-1 and TRBJ2-1; D might be TRBD2 (6 bases). Germline values: CDR1 SGHAT, CDR2 FQDESV (reference sequence). The CDR3 has 13 residues. The V end was cut by 1 base, the J end by 11 bases, with 12 bases between. The CDR3 region is CASSLEEGSKQFF. In DNA, the CDR3 is TGTGCCAGCAGCTTAGAGGAGGGGAGCAAGCAGTTCTTC.

CDR3 DNA sequence: TGTGCCAGCAACCCGGGACAGCCTTTTCAGCCCCAGCATTTT. This gives the protein CASNPGQPFQPQHF. The chain carries TRBV2 and TRBJ1-5; 7 bases are shared with TRBD1. CDR3 length: 14 amino acids. Unmatched junction bases numbered 9, after V lost 7 bases and J lost 6 bases. Looked up from germline, CDR1 is SNHLY and CDR2 is FYNNEI.

This clone was seen a single time. The rearrangement uses TRBV27 and TRBJ1-5; 7 bases line up with TRBD1. The CDR3 runs to 17 residues. Trimming cost V 5 bases and J 2 bases; bases outside gene matches: 12. Germline V CDR1 and CDR2: MNHEY, SMNVEV (reference sequence). The CDR3 loop is CASSAHRGADGNQPQHF. In DNA form, the CDR3 reads TGTGCCAGCAGTGCGCACAGGGGCGCGGATGGCAATCAGCCCCAGCATTTT.